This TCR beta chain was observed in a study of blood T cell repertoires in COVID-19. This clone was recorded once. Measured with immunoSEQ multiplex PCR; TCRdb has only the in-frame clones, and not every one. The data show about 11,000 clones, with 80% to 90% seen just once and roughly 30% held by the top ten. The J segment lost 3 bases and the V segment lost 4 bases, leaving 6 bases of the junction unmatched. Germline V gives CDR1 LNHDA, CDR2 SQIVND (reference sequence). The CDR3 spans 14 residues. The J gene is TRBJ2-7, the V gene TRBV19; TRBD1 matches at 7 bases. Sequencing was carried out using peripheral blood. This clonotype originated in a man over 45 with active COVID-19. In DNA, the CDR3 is TGTGCCAGTAGTAGCCGGGACAGAGGCTACGAGCAGTACTTC. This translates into CASSSRDRGYEQYF. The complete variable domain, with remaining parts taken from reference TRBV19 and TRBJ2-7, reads DGGITQSPKYLFRKEGQNVTLSCEQNLNHDAMYWYRQDPGQGLRLIYYSQIVNDFQKGDIAEGYSVSREKKESFPLTVTSAQKNPTAFYLCASSSRDRGYEQYFGPGTRLTVT.